This T cell receptor beta chain was sequenced during a study of blood T cell repertoires in COVID-19. As for the study in general: Samples of COVID-19 (acute and convalescent) were obtained from the United States, Italy and Spain. PBMCs, B-cell-depleted T cells, or T cells were the source of the cDNA or gDNA that made up the material.

Seattle-derived patients entered the study during active infection and were followed longitudinally. Original methodology: Counts of nucleated cells, estimated from reference gene primer amplification, were obtained. The protocol was immunoSEQ multiplex PCR, while the TCRdb copy is restricted to in-frame clones and leaves out a portion. V and J calls and clone size are given by that table; D and trimming were obtained from the DNA. Here the sample spans about 260,000 clones, 88% being singletons. Specimen: peripheral blood. The TCR was taken from a woman in her thirties with COVID-19, enrolled during active disease.

The CDR3, as DNA: TGTGCCAGCAGTTACTCGGGGGGGACCGGTACGCAGTATTTT. Protein sequence: CASSYSGGTGTQYF. The V call is TRBV6-2 or TRBV6-3, the J call TRBJ2-3, with 7 bases identical to TRBD2. The CDR3 consists of 14 residues. Unmatched junction bases numbered 5, after V lost 0 bases and J lost 8 bases. Germline assignment: CDR1 MNHEY and CDR2 SVGEGT.